One and the same sample provided the 7 T cell receptor beta chains below, sequenced in a study of T cell responses to AZD1222 COVID-19 vaccine. Clones were read by immunoSEQ multiplex PCR, and TCRdb kept only the in-frame ones, dropping some. Of approximately 26,000 clones listed, 88% are singletons. This sample comprised peripheral blood, obtained 28 days after the second AZD1222 dose. The receptors originated from an adult who received the AZD1222 COVID-19 vaccine.

The chain employs TRBV19 and TRBJ2-5; TRBD1 agrees at 9 bases. The CDR3 extends over 14 amino acids. CDR1 and CDR2 (germline): LNHDA, SQIVND (reference sequence). J lost 2 bases, V lost 6 bases, and 4 bases had no gene match. The chain's CDR3 is CASRYGTGQETQYF. CDR3 in DNA: TGTGCCAGTAGATACGGGACAGGGCAAGAGACCCAGTACTTC.

V is TRBV5-8 and J is TRBJ2-1; the D gene is possibly TRBD2 (5 bases). The CDR3 totals 14 residues. The V end was cut by 3 bases, the J end by 7 bases, with 14 bases between. The germline V gene encodes CDR1 SGHTS and CDR2 YDEGEE. CDR3 nucleotides: TGTGCCAGCAGCTCCTGGACTCGAGGGAATGAGCAGTTCTTC. This translates into CASSSWTRGNEQFF.

Only one count was recorded for this clone. V usage is TRBV6-5 and J usage is TRBJ2-5, with TRBD2 matching over 9 bases. CDR3 length: 13 residues. V shed 6 bases and J 5 bases; nucleotides not matched to a gene: 4. CDR1 and CDR2 (germline): MNHEY, SVGAGI. In nucleotides, the CDR3 is TGTGCCAGCAGCCTTGGACTAGCGGAGACCCAGTACTTC. Translating it yields CASSLGLAETQYF.

V usage is TRBV11-2 and J usage is TRBJ2-3, with D tentatively TRBD2 (6 bases). Trimming took 5 bases from V and 8 from J, leaving 26 bases between them. The CDR3 extends over 17 amino acids. CDR1 SGHAT and CDR2 FQNNGV come from the germline V gene. The CDR3 sequence is CASSPPLREVRFGTQYF. DNA for the CDR3: TGTGCCAGCAGCCCCCCCCTTAGGGAGGTTAGGTTTGGTACGCAGTATTTT.

The chain links TRBV3-1 (or the pseudogene TRBV3-2) to TRBJ2-5; TRBD2 aligns across 8 bases. The CDR3 has 17 residues. Germline lookup yields CDR1 LGHDT and CDR2 YNNKEL (reference sequence). Unmatched junction bases numbered 6, after V lost 0 bases and J lost 0 bases. CDR3 sequence reads: CASSQEVGRGDQETQYF. The CDR3 DNA is TGTGCCAGCAGCCAAGAAGTAGGGCGGGGGGACCAAGAGACCCAGTACTTC.

This clone was seen only once. The chain has TRBV9 and TRBJ2-3; 9 bases fit TRBD2. The CDR3 is 16 amino acids. Losses at the gene ends were 2 bases for V and 6 bases for J; bases not matched to a gene: 10. CDR1 is SGDLS and CDR2 is YYNGEE in the germline V gene. Here the CDR3 reads CASSVSWRGGQDTQYF. DNA for the CDR3: TGTGCCAGCAGCGTTTCGTGGCGGGGGGGCCAGGATACGCAGTATTTT.

This chain connects TRBV7-2 to TRBJ2-2; 8 bases agree with TRBD2. This CDR3 is built from 15 residues. CDR1 SGHTA and CDR2 FQGNSA come from the germline V gene. The V gene end was trimmed by 7 bases and the J gene end by 0 bases; junction bases not matched to a gene: 4. In DNA, the CDR3 is TGTGCCAGCATCCCGGGACTAGCGAACACCGGGGAGCTGTTTTTT. Protein sequence: CASIPGLANTGELFF.